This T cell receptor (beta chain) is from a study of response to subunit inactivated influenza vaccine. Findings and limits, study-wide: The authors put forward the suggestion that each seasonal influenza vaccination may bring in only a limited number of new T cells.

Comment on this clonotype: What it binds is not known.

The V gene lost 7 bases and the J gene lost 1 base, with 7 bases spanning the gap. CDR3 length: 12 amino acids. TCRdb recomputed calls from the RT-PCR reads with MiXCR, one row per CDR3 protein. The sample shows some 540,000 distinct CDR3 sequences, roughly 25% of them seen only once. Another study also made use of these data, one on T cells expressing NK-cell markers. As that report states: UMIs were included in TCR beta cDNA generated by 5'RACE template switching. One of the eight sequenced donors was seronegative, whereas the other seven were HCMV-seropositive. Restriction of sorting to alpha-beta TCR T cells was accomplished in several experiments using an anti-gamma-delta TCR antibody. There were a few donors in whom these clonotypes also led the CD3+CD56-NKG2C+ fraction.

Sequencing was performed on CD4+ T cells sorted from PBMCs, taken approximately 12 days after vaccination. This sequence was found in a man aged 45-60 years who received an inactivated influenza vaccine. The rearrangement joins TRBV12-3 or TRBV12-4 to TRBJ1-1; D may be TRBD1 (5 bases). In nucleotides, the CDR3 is TGTGCCAGCATCAGGGAGAACACTGAAGCTTTCTTT. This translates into CASIRENTEAFF.